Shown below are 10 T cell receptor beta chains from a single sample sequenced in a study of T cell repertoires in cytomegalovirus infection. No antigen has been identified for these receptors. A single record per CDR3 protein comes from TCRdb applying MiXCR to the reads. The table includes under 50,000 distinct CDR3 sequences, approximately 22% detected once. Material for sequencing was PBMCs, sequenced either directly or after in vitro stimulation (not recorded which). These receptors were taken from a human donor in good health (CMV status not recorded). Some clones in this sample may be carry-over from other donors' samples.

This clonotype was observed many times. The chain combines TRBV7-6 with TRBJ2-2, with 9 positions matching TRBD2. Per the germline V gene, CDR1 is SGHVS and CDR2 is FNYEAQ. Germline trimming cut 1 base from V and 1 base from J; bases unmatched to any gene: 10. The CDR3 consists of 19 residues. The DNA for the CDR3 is TGTGCCAGCAGCTTAGTACTAGCGGGCCCAGGAGGGAACACCGGGGAGCTGTTTTTT. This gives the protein CASSLVLAGPGGNTGELFF. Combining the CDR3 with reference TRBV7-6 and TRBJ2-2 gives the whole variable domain GAGVSQSPRYKVTKRGQDVALRCDPISGHVSLYWYRQALGQGPEFLTYFNYEAQQDKSGLPNDRFSAERPEGSISTLTIQRTEQRDSAMYRCASSLVLAGPGGNTGELFFGEGSRLTVL.

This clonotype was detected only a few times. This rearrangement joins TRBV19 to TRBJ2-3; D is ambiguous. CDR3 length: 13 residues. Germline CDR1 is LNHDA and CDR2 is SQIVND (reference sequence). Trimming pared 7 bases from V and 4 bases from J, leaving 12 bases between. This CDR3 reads CASTQDRADTQYF. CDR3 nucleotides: TGTGCCAGTACTCAGGACCGAGCAGATACGCAGTATTTT.

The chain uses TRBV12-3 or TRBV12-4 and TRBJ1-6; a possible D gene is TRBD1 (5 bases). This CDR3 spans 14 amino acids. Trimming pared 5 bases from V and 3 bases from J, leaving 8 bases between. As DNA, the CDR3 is TGTGCCAGCAGTCGGGACGGCTATAATTCACCCCTCCACTTT. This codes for CASSRDGYNSPLHF.

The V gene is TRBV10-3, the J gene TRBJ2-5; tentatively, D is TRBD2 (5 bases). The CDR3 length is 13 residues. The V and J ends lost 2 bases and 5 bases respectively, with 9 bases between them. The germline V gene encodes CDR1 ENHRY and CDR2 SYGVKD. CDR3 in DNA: TGTGCCATCAGTGAGGGGCCGGGGGAGACCCAGTACTTC. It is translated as CAISEGPGETQYF.

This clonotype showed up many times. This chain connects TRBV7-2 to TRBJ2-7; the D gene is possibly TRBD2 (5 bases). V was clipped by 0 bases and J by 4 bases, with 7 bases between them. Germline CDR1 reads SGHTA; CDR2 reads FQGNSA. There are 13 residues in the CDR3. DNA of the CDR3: TGTGCCAGCAGCTTAGCGGGAGCGTACGAGCAGTACTTC. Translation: CASSLAGAYEQYF.

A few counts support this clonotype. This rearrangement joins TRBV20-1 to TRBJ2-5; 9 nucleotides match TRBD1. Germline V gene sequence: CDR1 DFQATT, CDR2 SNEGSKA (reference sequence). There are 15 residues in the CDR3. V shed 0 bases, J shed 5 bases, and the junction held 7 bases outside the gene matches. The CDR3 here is CSARDSQGALETQYF. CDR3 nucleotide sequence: TGCAGTGCTAGAGATTCACAGGGGGCTCTGGAGACCCAGTACTTC.

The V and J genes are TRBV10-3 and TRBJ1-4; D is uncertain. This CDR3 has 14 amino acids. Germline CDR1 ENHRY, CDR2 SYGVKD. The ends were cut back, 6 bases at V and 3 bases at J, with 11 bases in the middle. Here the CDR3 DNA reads TGTGCCATCAGCTCCGGCTGGGCTAATGAAAAACTGTTTTTT. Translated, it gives CAISSGWANEKLFF.

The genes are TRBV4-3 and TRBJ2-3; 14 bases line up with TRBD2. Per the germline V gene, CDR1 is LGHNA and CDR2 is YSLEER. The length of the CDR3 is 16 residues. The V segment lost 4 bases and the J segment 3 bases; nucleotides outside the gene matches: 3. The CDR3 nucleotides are TGCGCCAGCAGCCGAGGACTAGCGGGAGGAACAGATACGCAGTATTTT. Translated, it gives CASSRGLAGGTDTQYF.

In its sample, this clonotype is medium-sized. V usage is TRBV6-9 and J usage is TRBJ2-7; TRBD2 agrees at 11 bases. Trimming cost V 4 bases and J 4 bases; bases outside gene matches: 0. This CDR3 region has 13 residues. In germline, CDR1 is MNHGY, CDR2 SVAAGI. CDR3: CASSSSGGYEQYF. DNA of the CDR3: TGTGCCAGCAGTTCTAGCGGGGGGTACGAGCAGTACTTC.

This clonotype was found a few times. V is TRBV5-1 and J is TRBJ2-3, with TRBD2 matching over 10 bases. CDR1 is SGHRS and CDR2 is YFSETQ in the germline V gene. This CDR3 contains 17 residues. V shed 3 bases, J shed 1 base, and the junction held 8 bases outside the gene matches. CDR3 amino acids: CASSSSGGRGRTDTQYF. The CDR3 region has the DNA TGCGCCAGCAGCTCTAGCGGGGGCCGAGGGCGCACAGATACGCAGTATTTT.